Sequencing of this T cell receptor (beta chain) was carried out in a study of graft-versus-host responses after intestinal transplantation. Background on the study: Each transplant was multivisceral, liver-intestinal, or isolated intestinal. Study results and caveats: Association was observed between peak circulating GvH clone levels and early post-transplant HvG declines.

Profiled with immunoSEQ multiplex PCR; TCRdb holds only in-frame clones, not every one. The profile shows tens of thousands of clones, approximately 89% of them singletons. A single count supports this clone. The target antigen is unknown. Germline CDR1 MGHRA, CDR2 YSYEKL. The length of the CDR3 is 17 residues. V was clipped by 4 bases and J by 3 bases; unmatched bases: 11. This TCR came from a human patient who received an intestinal transplant, so some T cells may come from the graft donor. This sequence joins TRBV4-1 and TRBJ2-7, with 11 bases identical to TRBD2. Source: PBMCs, taken around 120 days after intestinal transplantation. CDR3 protein: CASSLAGLAGGFYEQYF. Written as DNA, the CDR3 is TGCGCCAGCAGCCTCGCGGGGCTAGCGGGGGGTTTCTACGAGCAGTACTTC.